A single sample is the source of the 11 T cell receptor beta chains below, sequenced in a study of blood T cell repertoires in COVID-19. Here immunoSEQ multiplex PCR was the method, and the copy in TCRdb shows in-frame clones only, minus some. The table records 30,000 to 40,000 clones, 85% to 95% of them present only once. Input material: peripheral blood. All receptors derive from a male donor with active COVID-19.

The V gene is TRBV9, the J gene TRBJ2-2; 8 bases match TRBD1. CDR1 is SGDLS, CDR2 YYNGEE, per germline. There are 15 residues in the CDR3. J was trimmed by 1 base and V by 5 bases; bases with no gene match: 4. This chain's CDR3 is CASRDGQGNTGELFF. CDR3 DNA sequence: TGTGCCAGCAGAGACGGACAGGGGAACACCGGGGAGCTGTTTTTT.

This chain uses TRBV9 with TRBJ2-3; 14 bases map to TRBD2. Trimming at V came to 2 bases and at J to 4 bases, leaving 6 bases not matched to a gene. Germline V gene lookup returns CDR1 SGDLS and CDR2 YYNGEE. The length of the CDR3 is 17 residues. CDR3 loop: CASSVGLAGGWADTQYF. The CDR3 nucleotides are TGTGCCAGCAGCGTCGGACTAGCGGGGGGTTGGGCAGATACGCAGTATTTT.

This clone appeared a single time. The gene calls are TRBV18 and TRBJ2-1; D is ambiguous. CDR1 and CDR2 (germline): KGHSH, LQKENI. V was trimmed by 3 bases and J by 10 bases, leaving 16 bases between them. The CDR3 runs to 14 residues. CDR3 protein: CASSPERRSSEQFF. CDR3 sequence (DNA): TGTGCCAGCTCACCGGAACGTAGGAGTTCGGAGCAGTTCTTC.

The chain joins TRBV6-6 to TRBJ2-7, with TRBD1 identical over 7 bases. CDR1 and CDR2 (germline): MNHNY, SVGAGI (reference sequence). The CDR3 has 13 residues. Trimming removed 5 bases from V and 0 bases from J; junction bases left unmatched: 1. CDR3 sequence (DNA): TGTGCCAGCAGTGACAGGGTCTCCTACGAGCAGTACTTC. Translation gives CASSDRVSYEQYF.

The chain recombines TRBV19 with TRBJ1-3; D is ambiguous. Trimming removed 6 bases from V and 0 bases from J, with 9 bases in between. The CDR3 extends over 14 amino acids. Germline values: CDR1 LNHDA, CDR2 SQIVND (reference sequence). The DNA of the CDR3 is TGTGCCAGTAGGGTCAAGAGCTCTGGAAACACCATATATTTT. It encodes CASRVKSSGNTIYF. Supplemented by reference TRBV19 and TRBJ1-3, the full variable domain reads DGGITQSPKYLFRKEGQNVTLSCEQNLNHDAMYWYRQDPGQGLRLIYYSQIVNDFQKGDIAEGYSVSREKKESFPLTVTSAQKNPTAFYLCASRVKSSGNTIYFGEGSWLTVV.

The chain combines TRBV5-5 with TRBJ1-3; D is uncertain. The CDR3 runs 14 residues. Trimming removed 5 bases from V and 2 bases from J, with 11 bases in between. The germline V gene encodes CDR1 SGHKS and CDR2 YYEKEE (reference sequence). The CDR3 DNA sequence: TGTGCCAGCAGGGAGACGAGAACTGGAAACACCATATATTTT. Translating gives CASRETRTGNTIYF.

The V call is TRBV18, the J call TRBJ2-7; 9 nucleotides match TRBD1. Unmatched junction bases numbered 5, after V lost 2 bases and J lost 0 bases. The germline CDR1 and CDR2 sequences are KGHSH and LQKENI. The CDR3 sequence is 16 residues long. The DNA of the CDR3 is TGTGCCAGCTCACCAAGGGGACAGGGAGGCTCCTACGAGCAGTACTTC. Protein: CASSPRGQGGSYEQYF.

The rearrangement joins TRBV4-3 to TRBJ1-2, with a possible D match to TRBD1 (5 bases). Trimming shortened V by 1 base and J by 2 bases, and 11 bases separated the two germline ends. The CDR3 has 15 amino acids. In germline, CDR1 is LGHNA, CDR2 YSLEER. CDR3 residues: CASSQGQSLNYGYTF. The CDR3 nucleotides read TGCGCCAGCAGCCAAGGACAGAGCCTCAACTATGGCTACACCTTC.

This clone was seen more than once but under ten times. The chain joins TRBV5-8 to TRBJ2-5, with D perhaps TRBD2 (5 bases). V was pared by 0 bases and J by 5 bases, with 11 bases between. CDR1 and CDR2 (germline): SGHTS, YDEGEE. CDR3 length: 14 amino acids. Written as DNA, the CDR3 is TGTGCCAGCAGCTTGGCCGAGGGCGCGGAGACCCAGTACTTC. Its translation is CASSLAEGAETQYF.

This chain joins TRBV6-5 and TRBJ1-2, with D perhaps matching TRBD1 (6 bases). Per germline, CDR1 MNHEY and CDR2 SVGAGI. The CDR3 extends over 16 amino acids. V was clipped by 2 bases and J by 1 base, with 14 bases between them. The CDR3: CASSYRIVQGNYGYTF. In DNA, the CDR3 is TGTGCCAGCAGTTACAGGATCGTACAGGGTAACTATGGCTACACCTTC.

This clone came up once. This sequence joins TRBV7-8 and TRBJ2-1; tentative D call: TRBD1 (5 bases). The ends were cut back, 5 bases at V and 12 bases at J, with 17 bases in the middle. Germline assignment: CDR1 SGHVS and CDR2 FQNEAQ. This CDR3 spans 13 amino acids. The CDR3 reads CASSRKGIYGQFF. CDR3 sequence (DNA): TGTGCCAGCAGCCGCAAGGGGATATATGGGCAGTTCTTC.